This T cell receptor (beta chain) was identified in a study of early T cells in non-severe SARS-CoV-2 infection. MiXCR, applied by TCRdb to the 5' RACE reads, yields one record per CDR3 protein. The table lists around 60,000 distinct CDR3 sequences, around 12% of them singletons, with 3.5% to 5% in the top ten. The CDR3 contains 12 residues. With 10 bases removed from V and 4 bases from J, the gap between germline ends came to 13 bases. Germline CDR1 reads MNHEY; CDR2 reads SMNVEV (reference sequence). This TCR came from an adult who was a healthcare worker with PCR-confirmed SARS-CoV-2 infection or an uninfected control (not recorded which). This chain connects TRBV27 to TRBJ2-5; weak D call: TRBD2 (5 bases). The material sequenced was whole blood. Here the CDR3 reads CATGSSVETQYF. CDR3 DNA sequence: TGTGCCACGGGAAGCAGCGTAGAGACCCAGTACTTC.